These T cell receptor beta chains were read from a single sample in a study of T cell responses to AZD1222 COVID-19 vaccine. Produced via immunoSEQ multiplex PCR; TCRdb's table is partial and in-frame only. The repertoire holds some 130,000 clones, with approximately 85% as singletons. The sample was peripheral blood, taken 28 days after the second dose of the MenACWY control vaccine. These receptors were taken from an adult who received the MenACWY meningococcal vaccine as a control. Each CDR3 is given with its conserved first and last residue. A D gene is named only where the DNA matches it firmly. Some rows mark clone size as missing; the rest say once, few, many or name a class of expanded clone.

v_gene	abundance	d_gene	j_gene	CDR3nt	CDR3aa
TRBV24-1	few	-	TRBJ1-1	TGTGCCACCGGGGGGACATTGAACACTGAAGCTTTCTTT	CATGGTLNTEAFF
TRBV3-1/TRBV3-2	-	-	TRBJ1-2	TGTGCCAGCAGCCAAGAGGGGGACACCACCTATGGCTACACCTTC	CASSQEGDTTYGYTF
TRBV2	-	TRBD2	TRBJ2-5	TGTGCCAGCAGTCCCGAAGATCTGCGGGGGGCCCAGTACTTC	CASSPEDLRGAQYF
TRBV25-1	-	TRBD1	TRBJ1-3	TGTGCCAGCAGTGAATCCGGACAGGGGGCGAAAAACACCATATATTTT	CASSESGQGAKNTIYF
TRBV7-2	-	-	TRBJ1-2	TGTGCCAGCAGCTTAGCGCAGGGTAGTTCGGATGGCTACACCTTC	CASSLAQGSSDGYTF
TRBV7-8	-	-	TRBJ1-1	TGTGCCAGCAGCCTTATGAGAGGGGGAGGCACTGAAGCTTTCTTT	CASSLMRGGGTEAFF
TRBV9	-	TRBD2	TRBJ2-2	TGTGCCAGCAGCCCGGGACTAGCGGGGGTCGGGGAGCTGTTTTTT	CASSPGLAGVGELFF
TRBV5-4	few	-	TRBJ2-3	TGTGCCAGCAGCTTGGGTGAGCGGCTAGATACGCAGTATTTT	CASSLGERLDTQYF
TRBV19	-	TRBD2	TRBJ2-7	TGTGCCAGTAGCCAGACTAGCGGGAGTATCTACGAGCAGTACTTC	CASSQTSGSIYEQYF
TRBV3-1/TRBV3-2	-	-	TRBJ1-6	TGTGCCAGCAGCCAACGATATTCACCCCTCCACTTT	CASSQRYSPLHF
TRBV19	few	-	TRBJ1-2	TGTGCCAGTAGAATTCCGAACAGCTACTATGGCTACACCTTC	CASRIPNSYYGYTF
TRBV19	-	-	TRBJ2-7	TGTGCCAGCTCCTTAGAAGCACTCTCCTACGAGCAGTACTTC	CASSLEALSYEQYF
TRBV28	-	-	TRBJ2-2	TGTGCCACCCCGGAATTGGGGGGCACCGGGGAGCTGTTTTTT	CATPELGGTGELFF
TRBV11-3	-	-	TRBJ2-1	TGTGCCAGCAGCTTAAGGGTGGACGGCGGTGGTGAGCAGTTCTTC	CASSLRVDGGGEQFF
TRBV21-1	-	-	TRBJ2-7	TGTGCCAGCAGCAAAGCGGACAGATCCTACGAGCAGTACTTC	CASSKADRSYEQYF
TRBV19	-	-	TRBJ1-1	TGTGCCAGTAGGCAGGGGCCGGGGAACACTGAAGCTTTCTTT	CASRQGPGNTEAFF
TRBV6-5	-	-	TRBJ2-2	TGTGCCAGCAGTTATTCTCCCGCGAACACCGGGGAGCTGTTTTTT	CASSYSPANTGELFF
TRBV5-1	-	TRBD1	TRBJ2-3	TGCGCCAGCAGCTTCGGACAGGACACAGATACGCAGTATTTT	CASSFGQDTDTQYF
TRBV5-1	-	-	TRBJ1-1	TGCGCCAGCAGCTTTGGGCTCGCCGAATTGAACACTGAAGCTTTCTTT	CASSFGLAELNTEAFF
TRBV6-1	-	-	TRBJ2-7	TGTGCCAGCAGTGACTACGAGCAGTACTTC	CASSDYEQYF
TRBV11-1	-	TRBD1	TRBJ2-5	TGTGCCAGCAGCTTGGGACAGGGAGGCTTGACCGAGACCCAGTACTTC	CASSLGQGGLTETQYF
TRBV5-1	few	-	TRBJ1-6	TGCGCCAGCAGCTGGCAGGGAGCCGACGGTGGATCACCCCTCCACTTT	CASSWQGADGGSPLHF
TRBV5-1	-	-	TRBJ1-1	TGCGCCAGCAGTCCGCGTCAGGCAGGGTCCACTGAAGCTTTCTTT	CASSPRQAGSTEAFF
TRBV7-3	-	-	TRBJ1-1	TGTGCCAGCAGCGCCGCCGGGGGGAGGACTGAAGCTTTCTTT	CASSAAGGRTEAFF
TRBV6-6	-	-	TRBJ2-3	TGTGCCAGCAGTGCGAGGGGGGCCGGGCCCACAGATACGCAGTATTTT	CASSARGAGPTDTQYF
TRBV7-9	-	-	TRBJ1-1	TGTGCCAGCAGCCCCGGAGACCTCACTGAAGCTTTCTTT	CASSPGDLTEAFF
TRBV2	-	-	TRBJ1-1	TGTGCCAGCAGTGAAGGGGGACATTCCTTTAACACTGAAGCTTTCTTT	CASSEGGHSFNTEAFF